A selection of T cell receptor beta chains follows, all from one sample in a study of early T cells in non-severe SARS-CoV-2 infection. TCRdb recomputed calls from the 5' RACE reads with MiXCR, one row per CDR3 protein. Counted here are about 34,000 distinct CDR3 sequences, roughly 6% occurring once; the ten biggest clones make up approximately 7.5%. Sequenced: whole blood. The receptor source for this set is an adult who was a healthcare worker with PCR-confirmed SARS-CoV-2 infection or an uninfected control (not recorded which). CDR3s include the opening cysteine and the closing phenylalanine or tryptophan. D genes are given only for firm matches. Clone size appears in some rows only: once, few, many, or a class for an expanded clone.

d_call	clone_size	v_call	j_call	cdr3_aa	cdr3_nt
-	many	TRBV20-1	TRBJ2-1	CSAREGFEESSSYNEQFF	TGCAGTGCTAGAGAAGGGTTCGAAGAATCTAGCTCCTACAATGAGCAGTTCTTC
-	many	TRBV24-1	TRBJ1-2	CATSDPQGVDYGYTF	TGTGCCACCAGTGACCCTCAGGGAGTGGACTATGGCTACACCTTC
-	many	TRBV5-1	TRBJ2-7	CASSLGLEGEQYF	TGCGCCAGCAGCTTGGGCCTAGAAGGGGAGCAGTACTTC
-	many	TRBV29-1	TRBJ2-7	CSVPTGRAYEQYF	TGCAGCGTGCCAACTGGGAGAGCCTACGAGCAGTACTTC
-	many	TRBV6-8	TRBJ2-1	CASSSGAGAYNEQFF	TGTGCCAGCAGTTCTGGGGCAGGGGCCTACAATGAGCAGTTCTTC
-	few	TRBV7-2	TRBJ2-7	CASSLVSYEQYF	TGTGCCAGCAGCTTAGTCTCCTACGAGCAGTACTTC
-	-	TRBV7-2	TRBJ2-7	CASKPSGSYEQYF	TGTGCCAGCAAACCATCGGGGTCCTACGAGCAGTACTTC
-	-	TRBV7-6	TRBJ2-7	CASSAGQGIYEQYF	TGTGCCAGCAGCGCGGGGCAGGGAATTTACGAGCAGTACTTC
-	many	TRBV24-1	TRBJ2-2	CATSDFVGTGELFF	TGTGCCACCAGTGATTTCGTGGGAACCGGGGAGCTGTTTTTT
TRBD2	-	TRBV24-1	TRBJ2-5	CATGTAGVFQETQYF	TGTGCCACCGGAACAGCGGGGGTCTTCCAAGAGACCCAGTACTTC
TRBD1	-	TRBV7-2	TRBJ1-1	CASSFLDRGEAFF	TGTGCCAGCAGCTTTCTCGACAGGGGGGAAGCTTTCTTT
-	few	TRBV2	TRBJ2-7	CASSGGDRSYEQYF	TGTGCCAGCAGTGGGGGTGACAGGTCCTACGAGCAGTACTTC
-	medium-sized	TRBV7-8	TRBJ2-6	CASSLMGGAGANVLTF	TGTGCCAGCAGCTTAATGGGCGGGGCTGGGGCCAACGTCCTGACTTTC
TRBD1	many	TRBV12-3/TRBV12-4	TRBJ1-4	CASSSPGQANEKLFF	TGTGCCAGCAGTTCTCCCGGACAGGCTAATGAAAAACTGTTTTTT
TRBD1	many	TRBV7-9	TRBJ1-4	CASSFFGTENEKLFF	TGTGCCAGCAGCTTTTTCGGGACAGAGAATGAAAAACTGTTTTTT
TRBD2	-	TRBV7-2	TRBJ2-2	CAAGSGGLTGTGELFF	TGTGCAGCGGGTAGCGGGGGGCTAACCGGAACCGGGGAGCTGTTTTTT
-	many	TRBV20-1	TRBJ1-2	CSAGSGSYGYTF	TGCAGTGCTGGGTCAGGATCGTATGGCTACACCTTC
-	-	TRBV11-2	TRBJ2-3	CASSLDTGTDTQYF	TGTGCCAGCAGCTTAGATACAGGGACAGATACGCAGTATTTT
-	many	TRBV18	TRBJ2-7	CASSPTGGPYEQYF	TGTGCCAGCTCACCAACCGGGGGCCCCTACGAGCAGTACTTC
-	many	TRBV10-3	TRBJ2-5	CAISESAVQETQYF	TGTGCCATCAGTGAGTCCGCGGTCCAAGAGACCCAGTACTTC
TRBD2	many	TRBV7-2	TRBJ2-1	CASSLGTSGRYNEQFF	TGTGCCAGCAGCTTAGGGACTAGCGGGAGATACAATGAGCAGTTCTTC
-	many	TRBV7-9	TRBJ2-7	CASSLEHGDTPYEQYF	TGTGCCAGCAGCTTAGAACACGGGGACACACCCTACGAGCAGTACTTC
-	many	TRBV6-6	TRBJ2-4	CASSFNDQAYIQYF	TGTGCCAGCAGTTTTAACGACCAGGCTTACATTCAGTACTTC
TRBD2	few	TRBV28	TRBJ2-3	CASTPGGSSTDTQYF	TGTGCCAGCACCCCCGGGGGGTCATCCACAGATACGCAGTATTTT
-	-	TRBV29-1	TRBJ2-4	CSVGVTGAKNIQYF	TGCAGCGTTGGGGTCACGGGGGCCAAAAACATTCAGTACTTC
-	many	TRBV28	TRBJ1-1	CASSLRLAEAFF	TGTGCCAGCAGTTTGAGGCTGGCTGAAGCTTTCTTT
-	-	TRBV21-1	TRBJ2-2	CASSPDCGGALSTGELFF	TGTGCCAGCAGCCCCGACTGCGGGGGGGCATTATCCACCGGGGAGCTGTTTTTT
TRBD2	-	TRBV20-1	TRBJ2-3	CSAPKPPGLAGGTSTDTQYF	TGCAGTGCCCCAAAGCCACCGGGACTAGCGGGGGGGACTAGCACAGATACGCAGTATTTT
-	many	TRBV7-2	TRBJ1-5	CASKATALNQPQHF	TGTGCCAGCAAAGCCACAGCGCTCAATCAGCCCCAGCATTTT
-	many	TRBV20-1	TRBJ1-1	CSARDPDRQRSETFF	TGCAGTGCTAGAGATCCCGACAGGCAGCGCTCTGAAACTTTCTTT
-	many	TRBV4-2	TRBJ2-3	CASSQVGSTDTQYF	TGTGCCAGCAGCCAAGTTGGCTCCACAGATACGCAGTATTTT
-	many	TRBV12-3/TRBV12-4	TRBJ1-2	CASSSFPNKPSYGYTF	TGTGCCAGCAGTTCTTTTCCTAATAAACCTAGCTATGGCTACACCTTC
TRBD2	many	TRBV20-1	TRBJ2-3	CSAIAGGRADTQYF	TGCAGTGCGATAGCGGGGGGGCGGGCAGATACGCAGTATTTT
TRBD1	many	TRBV6-5	TRBJ2-7	CASSPGQGAYEQYF	TGTGCCAGCAGTCCGGGACAGGGGGCGTACGAGCAGTACTTC
TRBD2	many	TRBV10-3	TRBJ2-7	CAISESSSGSYEQYF	TGTGCCATCAGTGAGTCGAGTAGCGGGAGCTACGAGCAGTACTTC
TRBD1	many	TRBV12-3/TRBV12-4	TRBJ2-1	CASSFPRRGGDEQFF	TGTGCCAGCAGTTTTCCCCGTAGAGGGGGCGACGAGCAGTTCTTC
-	few	TRBV18	TRBJ1-2	CASSSRDINYGYTF	TGTGCCAGCTCAAGTAGGGATATTAACTATGGCTACACCTTC
-	-	TRBV6-1	TRBJ2-4	CASSEATGINIQYF	TGTGCCAGCAGTGAAGCGACAGGAATAAACATTCAGTACTTC
TRBD1	few	TRBV27	TRBJ1-6	CASTTGVNSPLHF	TGTGCCAGCACCACAGGGGTCAATTCACCCCTCCACTTT
-	-	TRBV7-3	TRBJ1-2	CASSPTGTFYGYTF	TGTGCCAGCAGCCCAACCGGGACATTCTATGGCTACACCTTC
-	few	TRBV10-3	TRBJ2-3	CAISTGGPDTQYF	TGTGCCATCAGTACCGGGGGCCCAGATACGCAGTATTTT
-	few	TRBV28	TRBJ1-5	CASSQYRDQPQHF	TGTGCCAGCAGCCAATACAGGGATCAGCCCCAGCATTTT
TRBD1	many	TRBV12-3/TRBV12-4	TRBJ1-5	CASSFRDRGSNQPQHF	TGTGCCAGCAGTTTTAGGGACAGGGGCAGCAATCAGCCCCAGCATTTT
-	few	TRBV7-2	TRBJ1-5	CASSHGWRNQPQHF	TGTGCCAGCAGCCACGGTTGGCGCAATCAGCCCCAGCATTTT